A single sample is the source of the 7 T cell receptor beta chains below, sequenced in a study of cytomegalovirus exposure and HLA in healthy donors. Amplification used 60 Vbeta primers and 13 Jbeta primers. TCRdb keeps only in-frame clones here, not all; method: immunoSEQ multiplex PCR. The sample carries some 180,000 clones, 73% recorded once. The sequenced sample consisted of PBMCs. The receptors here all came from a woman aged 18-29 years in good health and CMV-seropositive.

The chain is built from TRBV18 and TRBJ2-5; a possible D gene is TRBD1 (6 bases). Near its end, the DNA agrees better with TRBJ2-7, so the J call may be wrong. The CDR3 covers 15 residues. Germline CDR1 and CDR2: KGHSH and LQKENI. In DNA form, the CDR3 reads TGTGCCAGCTCACCAGACACAGGGAACTCCTACGAGCAGTACTTC. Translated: CASSPDTGNSYEQYF.

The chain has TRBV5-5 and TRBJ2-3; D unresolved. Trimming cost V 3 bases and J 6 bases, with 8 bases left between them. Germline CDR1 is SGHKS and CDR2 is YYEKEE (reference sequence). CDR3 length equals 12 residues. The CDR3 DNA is TGTGCCAGCAGCTCGACATTGGATACGCAGTATTTT. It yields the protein CASSSTLDTQYF.

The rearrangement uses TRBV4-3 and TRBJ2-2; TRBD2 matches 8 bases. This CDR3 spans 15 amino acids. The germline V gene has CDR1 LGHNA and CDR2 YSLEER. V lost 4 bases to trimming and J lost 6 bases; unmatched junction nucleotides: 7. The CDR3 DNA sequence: TGCGCCAGCAGCCCCGGGGTAGCGGGGCCCGGGGAGCTGTTTTTT. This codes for CASSPGVAGPGELFF.

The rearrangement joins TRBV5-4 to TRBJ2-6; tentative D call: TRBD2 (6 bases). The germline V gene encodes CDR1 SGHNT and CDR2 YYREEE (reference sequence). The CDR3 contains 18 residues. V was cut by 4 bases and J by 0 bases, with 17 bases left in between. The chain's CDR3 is CASSSEDGRASGANVLTF. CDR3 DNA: TGTGCCAGCAGCAGCGAGGACGGGAGAGCCTCTGGGGCCAACGTCCTGACTTTC.

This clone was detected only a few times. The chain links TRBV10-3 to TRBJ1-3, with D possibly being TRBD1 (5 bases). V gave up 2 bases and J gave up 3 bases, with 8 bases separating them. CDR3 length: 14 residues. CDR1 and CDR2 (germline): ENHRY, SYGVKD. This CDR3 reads CAISEGDSGNTIYF. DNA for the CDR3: TGTGCCATCAGTGAGGGCGACAGTGGAAACACCATATATTTT.

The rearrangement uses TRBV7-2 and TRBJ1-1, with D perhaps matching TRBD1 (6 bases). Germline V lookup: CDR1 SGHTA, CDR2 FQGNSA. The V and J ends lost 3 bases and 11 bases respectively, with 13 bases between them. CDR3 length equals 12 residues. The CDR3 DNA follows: TGTGCCAGCAGCTTCCGGGGGGCGCGGGCTTTCTTT. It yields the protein CASSFRGARAFF.

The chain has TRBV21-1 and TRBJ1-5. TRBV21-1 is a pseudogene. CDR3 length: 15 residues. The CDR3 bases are TGTGCCAGCAGCAATGGCAGGGAGGGCAATCAGCCCCAGCATTTT. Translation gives CASSNGREGNQPQHF.